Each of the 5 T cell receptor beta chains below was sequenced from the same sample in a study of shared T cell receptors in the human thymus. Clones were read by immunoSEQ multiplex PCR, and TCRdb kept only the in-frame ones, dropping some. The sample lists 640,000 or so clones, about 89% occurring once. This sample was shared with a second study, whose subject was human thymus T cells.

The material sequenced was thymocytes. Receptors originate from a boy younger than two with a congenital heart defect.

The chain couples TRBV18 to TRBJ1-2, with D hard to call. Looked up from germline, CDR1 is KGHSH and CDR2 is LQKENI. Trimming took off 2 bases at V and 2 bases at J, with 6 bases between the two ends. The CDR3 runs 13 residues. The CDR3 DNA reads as TGTGCCAGCTCACCAAGCAGGAACTATGGCTACACCTTC. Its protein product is CASSPSRNYGYTF. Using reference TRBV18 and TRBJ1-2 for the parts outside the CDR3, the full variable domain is NAGVMQNPRHLVRRRGQEARLRCSPMKGHSHVYWYRQLPEEGLKFMVYLQKENIIDESGMPKERFSAEFPKEGPSILRIQQVVRGDSAAYFCASSPSRNYGYTFGSGTRLTVV.

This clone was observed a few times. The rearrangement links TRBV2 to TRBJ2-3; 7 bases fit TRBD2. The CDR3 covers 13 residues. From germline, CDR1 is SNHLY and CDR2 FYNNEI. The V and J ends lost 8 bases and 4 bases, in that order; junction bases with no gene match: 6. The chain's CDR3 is CASQAGSSDTQYF. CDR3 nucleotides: TGTGCCAGCCAAGCGGGGTCCTCAGATACGCAGTATTTT.

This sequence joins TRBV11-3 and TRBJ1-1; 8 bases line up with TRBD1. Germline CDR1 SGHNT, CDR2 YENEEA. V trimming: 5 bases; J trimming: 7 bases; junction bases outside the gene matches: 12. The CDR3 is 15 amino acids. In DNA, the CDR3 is TGTGCCAGCAGCACGCTCCGGGCCAGGGGGCGTGAAGCTTTCTTT. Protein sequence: CASSTLRARGREAFF.

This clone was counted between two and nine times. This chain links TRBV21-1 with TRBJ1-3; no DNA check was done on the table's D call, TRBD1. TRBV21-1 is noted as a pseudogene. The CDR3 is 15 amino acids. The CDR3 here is CASSPQGAHGNTIYF. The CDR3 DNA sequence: TGTGCCAGCAGCCCGCAGGGGGCGCATGGAAACACCATATATTTT.

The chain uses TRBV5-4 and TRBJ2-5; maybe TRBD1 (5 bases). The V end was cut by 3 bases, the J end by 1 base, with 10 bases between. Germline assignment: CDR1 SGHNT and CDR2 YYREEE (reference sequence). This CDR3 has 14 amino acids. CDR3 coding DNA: TGTGCCAGCAGCTACAGGCCCCTCCAAGAGACCCAGTACTTC. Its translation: CASSYRPLQETQYF.